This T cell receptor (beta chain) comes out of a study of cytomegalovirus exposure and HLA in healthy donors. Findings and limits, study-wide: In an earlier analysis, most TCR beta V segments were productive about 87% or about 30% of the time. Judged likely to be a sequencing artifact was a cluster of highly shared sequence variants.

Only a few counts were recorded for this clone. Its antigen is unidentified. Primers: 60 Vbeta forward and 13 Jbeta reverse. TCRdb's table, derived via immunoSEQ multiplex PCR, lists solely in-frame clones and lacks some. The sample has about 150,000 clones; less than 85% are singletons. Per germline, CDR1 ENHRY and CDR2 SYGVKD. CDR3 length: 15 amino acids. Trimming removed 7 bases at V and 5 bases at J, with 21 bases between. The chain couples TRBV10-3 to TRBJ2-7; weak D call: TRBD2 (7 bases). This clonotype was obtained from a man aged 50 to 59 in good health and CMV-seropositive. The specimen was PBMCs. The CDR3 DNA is TGTGCCATCAAAGAGCGAAGGGGGGGAGCCGACGAGCAGTACTTC. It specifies CAIKERRGGADEQYF.